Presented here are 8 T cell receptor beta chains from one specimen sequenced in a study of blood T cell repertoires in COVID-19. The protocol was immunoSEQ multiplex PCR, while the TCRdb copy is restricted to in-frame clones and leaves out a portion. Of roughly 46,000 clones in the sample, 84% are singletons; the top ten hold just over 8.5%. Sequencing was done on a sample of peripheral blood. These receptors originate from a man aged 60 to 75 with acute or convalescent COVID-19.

The CDR3 loop is CASSPGGRGNSPLHF. CDR3 sequence (DNA): TGCGCCAGCAGCCCAGGGGGCAGGGGGAATTCACCCCTCCACTTT. The chain uses TRBV4-3 and TRBJ1-6; TRBD1 agrees at 8 bases. The CDR3 consists of 15 residues. From germline, CDR1 is LGHNA and CDR2 YSLEER. V trimming: 4 bases; J trimming: 7 bases; junction bases outside the gene matches: 6.

The CDR3: CASSPTGQGMYEQFF. The CDR3 DNA reads as TGTGCCAGCAGCCCGACGGGACAGGGGATGTATGAGCAGTTCTTC. The chain recombines TRBV7-2 with TRBJ2-1; 10 bases fit TRBD1. Germline loops: CDR1 SGHTA, CDR2 FQGNSA. With 5 bases clipped from V and 8 bases from J, the junction kept 9 bases outside the gene matches. The CDR3 runs to 15 residues.

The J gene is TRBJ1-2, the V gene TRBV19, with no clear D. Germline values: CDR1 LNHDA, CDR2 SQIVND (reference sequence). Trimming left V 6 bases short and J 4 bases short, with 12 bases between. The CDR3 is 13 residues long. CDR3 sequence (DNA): TGTGCCAGTAGGAATAGCACGGCCTATGGCTACACCTTC. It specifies CASRNSTAYGYTF.

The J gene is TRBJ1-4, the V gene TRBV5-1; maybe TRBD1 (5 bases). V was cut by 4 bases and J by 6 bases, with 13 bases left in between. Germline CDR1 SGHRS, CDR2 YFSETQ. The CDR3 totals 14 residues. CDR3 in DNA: TGCGCCAGCAGCGCGACAGTTGGGGATGAAAAACTGTTTTTT. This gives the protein CASSATVGDEKLFF.

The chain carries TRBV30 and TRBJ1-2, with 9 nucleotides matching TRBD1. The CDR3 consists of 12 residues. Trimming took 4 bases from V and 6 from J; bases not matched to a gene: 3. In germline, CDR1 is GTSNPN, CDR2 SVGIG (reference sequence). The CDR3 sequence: CAWNRGRDGYTF. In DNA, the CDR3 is TGTGCCTGGAACAGGGGGCGGGATGGCTACACCTTC.

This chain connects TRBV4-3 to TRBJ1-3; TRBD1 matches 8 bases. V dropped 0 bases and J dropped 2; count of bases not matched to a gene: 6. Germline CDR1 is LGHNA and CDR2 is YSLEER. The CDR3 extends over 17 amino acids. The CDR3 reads CASSQEAGGLPGNTIYF. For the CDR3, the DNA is TGCGCCAGCAGCCAAGAAGCAGGGGGCTTACCTGGAAACACCATATATTTT.

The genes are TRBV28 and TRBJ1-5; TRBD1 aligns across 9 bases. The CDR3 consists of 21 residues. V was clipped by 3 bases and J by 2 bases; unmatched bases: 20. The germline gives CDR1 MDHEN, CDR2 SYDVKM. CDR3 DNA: TGTGCCAGCAGTTTCCCTGCTGATGACAGGGGGGTCGGTTCTGGCAATCAGCCCCAGCATTTT. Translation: CASSFPADDRGVGSGNQPQHF.

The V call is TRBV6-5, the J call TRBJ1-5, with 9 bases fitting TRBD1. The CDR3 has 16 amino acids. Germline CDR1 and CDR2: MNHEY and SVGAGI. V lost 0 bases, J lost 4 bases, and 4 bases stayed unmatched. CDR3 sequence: CASSYSGTGTNQPQHF. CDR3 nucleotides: TGTGCCAGCAGTTACTCCGGGACAGGGACTAATCAGCCCCAGCATTTT.